Presented here are 20 T cell receptor beta chains from one specimen sequenced in a study of blood T cells in healthy people across ages. Together with a sample-barcoded 5' primer, a J-beta primer mix was included in a second PCR lasting about 6 to 11 cycles. A single record per CDR3 protein comes from TCRdb applying MiXCR to the 5' RACE reads. The table includes approximately 1,700,000 distinct CDR3 sequences, 35% to 50% detected once. Sequenced: blood. The receptor source for this set is a human donor in good health.

The CDR3 DNA is TGTGCCAGCAGTTTATTACGCCAGGCCTATGGCTACACCTTC. It codes for CASSLLRQAYGYTF. The chain couples TRBV12-3 or TRBV12-4 to TRBJ1-2; unclear D gene. The CDR3 runs to 14 residues. Trimming removed 2 bases at V and 4 bases at J, with 11 bases between.

This clonotype was detected a few times. The V gene is TRBV20-1, the J gene TRBJ2-5, with D perhaps TRBD2 (6 bases). Trimming left V 0 bases short and J 2 bases short, with 22 bases between. The CDR3 loop spans 18 amino acids. In germline, CDR1 is DFQATT, CDR2 SNEGSKA (reference sequence). The CDR3 is CSARDSSRGLLLQETQYF. CDR3 coding DNA: TGCAGTGCTAGAGATAGCTCGCGGGGCCTACTCCTTCAAGAGACCCAGTACTTC.

This chain connects TRBV12-5 to TRBJ1-2; D not certain. Germline lookup yields CDR1 LGHNT and CDR2 FRNRAP. The CDR3 is 14 amino acids. The V gene lost 6 bases and the J gene lost 7 bases, with 18 bases spanning the gap. The CDR3 DNA follows: TGTGCTAGTGGAGACCTAGCTACGGTTAGTGGCTACACCTTC. This translates into CASGDLATVSGYTF.

With respect to this clonotype: A read error may account for a junction end that differs from germline. The chain links TRBV11-2 to TRBJ2-6; tentatively, D is TRBD1 (6 bases). The CDR3 is made up of 17 amino acids. The germline gives CDR1 SGHAT, CDR2 FQNNGV. In nucleotides, the CDR3 is TGTGCCAGCAGCTTAGTCCCAGGGGCCTCTGGGGTCAACGTCCTGACTTTC. Protein product: CASSLVPGASGVNVLTF.

This rearrangement joins TRBV29-1 to TRBJ2-6; no firm D call. Germline CDR1 reads SQVTM; CDR2 reads ANQGSEA. V shed 4 bases and J shed 0 bases, with 10 bases lying between them. The CDR3 totals 15 residues. The CDR3 sequence is CSVATYISGANVLTF. The CDR3 coding sequence is TGCAGCGTTGCAACGTATATCTCTGGGGCCAACGTCCTGACTTTC.

The V call is TRBV12-5, the J call TRBJ2-1, with D perhaps matching TRBD2 (5 bases). The CDR3 length is 13 residues. V lost 4 bases and J 7 bases, leaving 11 bases between the germline ends. CDR1 and CDR2 from the germline V gene are LGHNT and FRNRAP. The CDR3 sequence is CASGSTNKNEQFF. DNA of the CDR3: TGTGCTAGTGGTTCGACTAACAAAAATGAGCAGTTCTTC.

This clonotype has just a few counts. V and J are TRBV29-1 and TRBJ2-1, with TRBD1 matching 7 bases. The V gene's germline CDR1 is SQVTM and CDR2 ANQGSEA. V gave up 7 bases and J gave up 3 bases; unmatched junction bases: 6. The CDR3 covers 13 residues. CDR3 in DNA: TGCAGCGCTAAGCAGGGGGACTACAATGAGCAGTTCTTC. It translates to CSAKQGDYNEQFF.

This clonotype appeared many times. The chain recombines TRBV28 with TRBJ1-5; the D gene is possibly TRBD1 (5 bases). Germline-derived CDR1 and CDR2 are MDHEN and SYDVKM. Trimming cost V 6 bases and J 0 bases, with 15 bases left between them. The CDR3 has 16 residues. CDR3 DNA sequence: TGTGCCAGCAGGGATCGACACAGGTATAGCAATCAGCCCCAGCATTTT. Residues: CASRDRHRYSNQPQHF.

J is TRBJ2-1 and V is TRBV6-6, with 10 bases identical to TRBD1. The J call is uncertain, as TRBJ2-7 better fits the DNA end. Per the germline V gene, CDR1 is MNHNY and CDR2 is SVGAGI (reference sequence). The CDR3 spans 17 residues. The CDR3 DNA is TGTGCCAGCAGTTACTCTCGTGCCCGGACAGGGGGCTACGAGCAGTACTTC. Protein: CASSYSRARTGGYEQYF.

This clonotype was observed a handful of times. The chain uses TRBV29-1 and TRBJ2-7; TRBD1 aligns across 11 bases. The CDR3 is made up of 14 amino acids. Germline values: CDR1 SQVTM, CDR2 ANQGSEA. Trimming cost V 4 bases and J 5 bases; bases outside gene matches: 7. The CDR3 DNA reads TGCAGCGTTGGGCCCCGGACAGGGGGCGACGAGCAGTACTTC. Translation: CSVGPRTGGDEQYF.

This clonotype was counted ten times or more. The germline gene is not matched at one end of the junction; a read error may be the cause. The chain combines TRBV7-2 with TRBJ2-5, with TRBD2 as a possible D gene (5 bases). The CDR3 has 14 residues. Germline loops: CDR1 SGHTA, CDR2 FQGNSA. The CDR3 here is CASSLVGGEETQYF. In DNA form, the CDR3 reads TGTGCCAGCAGTTTAGTTGGAGGTGAAGAGACCCAGTACTTC.

In this sample, this clonotype turned up many times. CDR3 coding DNA: TGTGCCAGCAGCAGGCGGTTTAGCGGGGGGACCACAGATACGCAGTATTTT. This sequence encodes CASSRRFSGGTTDTQYF. The rearrangement joins TRBV25-1 to TRBJ2-3, with TRBD2 identical over 10 bases. The CDR3 is made up of 17 amino acids. Germline V CDR1 and CDR2: MGHDK, SYGVNS. J lost 2 bases, V lost 6 bases, and 11 bases had no gene match. The full variable domain, its missing parts supplied by reference TRBV25-1 and TRBJ2-3, is EADIYQTPRYLVIGTGKKITLECSQTMGHDKMYWYQQDPGMELHLIHYSYGVNSTEKGDLSSESTVSRIRTEHFPLTLESARPSHTSQYLCASSRRFSGGTTDTQYFGPGTRLTVL.

This sequence joins TRBV11-2 and TRBJ2-4; D is undetermined. The germline V and J ends were trimmed by 0 bases and 2 bases, with 14 bases remaining between them. Germline V CDR1 and CDR2: SGHAT, FQNNGV. The CDR3 spans 17 residues. CDR3: CASSLDLPRGSKNIQYF. In DNA, the CDR3 is TGTGCCAGCAGCTTAGATTTGCCACGAGGATCCAAAAACATTCAGTACTTC.

This clonotype was counted only a few times. This chain joins TRBV20-1 and TRBJ2-1; 8 bases map to TRBD2. This CDR3 is built from 16 residues. Germline CDR1 reads DFQATT; CDR2 reads SNEGSKA (reference sequence). Trimming took 3 bases from V and 4 from J; bases not matched to a gene: 11. CDR3 loop: CSARRPGGPGYNEQFF. In DNA, the CDR3 is TGCAGTGCTAGGCGTCCGGGGGGGCCGGGGTACAATGAGCAGTTCTTC.

About this clonotype: Given a much more abundant clone one base away, this may be a read error. The V gene is TRBV20-1, the J gene TRBJ2-5; D unclear. The ends were cut back, 0 bases at V and 11 bases at J, with 22 bases in the middle. The CDR3 length is 15 residues. From germline, CDR1 is DFQATT and CDR2 SNEGSKA (reference sequence). The CDR3 region has the DNA TGCAGTGCTAGAGATCTCACGCGGTCCTACAATGAGCAGTACTTC. Translation gives CSARDLTRSYNEQYF.

About this clonotype: A much larger clone lies one base from this, so it may be a read error. This chain connects TRBV12-3 or TRBV12-4 to TRBJ2-3, with 7 nucleotides matching TRBD2. The CDR3 totals 16 residues. CDR3 sequence (DNA): TGTGCCTGCAGTCCAACCTTTAGCGGGCCCACAGATACGCAGTATTTT. Translation: CACSPTFSGPTDTQYF.

The chain employs TRBV7-6 and TRBJ2-3, with D hard to call. Trimming shortened V by 2 bases and J by 11 bases, and 20 bases separated the two germline ends. Looked up from germline, CDR1 is SGHVS and CDR2 is FNYEAQ. The CDR3 runs to 15 residues. The CDR3 loop is CASSLKRAEAYEQYF. The CDR3 nucleotides are TGTGCCAGCAGCTTAAAACGGGCCGAGGCTTACGAGCAGTATTTT.

The chain combines TRBV30 with TRBJ2-5, with D maybe TRBD1 (5 bases). TRBJ2-7 explains the end of the DNA better; the J call may be wrong. The CDR3 covers 13 residues. Germline CDR1 is GTSNPN and CDR2 is SVGIG (reference sequence). In DNA form, the CDR3 reads TGTGCCTGGAGTGTGAGACAGAACTACGAGCAGTACTTC. It specifies CAWSVRQNYEQYF.

In nucleotides, the CDR3 is TGCGCCAGCAGCCAAGATATACCGGGGGGGAGCACAGATACGCAGTATTTT. It translates to CASSQDIPGGSTDTQYF. The chain carries TRBV4-1 and TRBJ2-3; 8 positions agree with TRBD2. The CDR3 has 17 residues. Germline V CDR1 and CDR2: MGHRA, YSYEKL. V was pared by 0 bases and J by 0 bases, with 5 bases of the junction left unmatched.

The chain uses TRBV6-5 and TRBJ2-3; a weak D match, TRBD1 (6 bases). The CDR3 consists of 16 residues. Germline V gene lookup returns CDR1 MNHEY and CDR2 SVGAGI. V was cut by 0 bases and J by 5 bases, with 15 bases left in between. CDR3 residues: CASSYSSQGLVDTQYF. The CDR3 DNA reads as TGTGCCAGCAGTTACTCTTCGCAGGGGTTGGTAGATACGCAGTATTTT.